Presented here are 19 T cell receptor beta chains from one specimen sequenced in a study of CD8 T cells in Susac syndrome. RNA totalling roughly 0.45 to 1 ug underwent reverse transcription with random hexamers. Using its own MiXCR run on the immunoSEQ multiplex PCR reads, TCRdb lists one record per CDR3 protein. This table has 200,000 or so distinct CDR3 sequences, roughly 95% appearing once. The sequenced sample was CD4+ T cells from PBMCs. These receptors all come from a human donor with Susac syndrome.

This clonotype has only a few counts. The chain couples TRBV3-1 to TRBJ1-2; the D is unclear. From germline, CDR1 is LGHDT and CDR2 YNNKEL (reference sequence). The V and J ends lost 1 base and 0 bases respectively, with 9 bases between them. The CDR3 is 15 amino acids. CDR3 DNA: TGTGCCAGCAGCCAAGGGGTGCAGTCTAACTATGGCTACACCTTC. Translated, it gives CASSQGVQSNYGYTF.

The sample holds one count of this clonotype. CDR3 residues: CASGGVLNTGELFF. As DNA, the CDR3 is TGTGCCAGCGGAGGCGTTCTGAACACCGGGGAGCTGTTTTTT. The gene calls are TRBV12-3 or TRBV12-4 and TRBJ2-2; D is possibly TRBD2 (5 bases). The CDR3 sequence is 14 residues long. Trimming shortened V by 8 bases and J by 1 base, and 11 bases separated the two germline ends.

V and J are TRBV2 and TRBJ1-1, with TRBD1 matching over 9 bases. Germline V CDR1 and CDR2: SNHLY, FYNNEI. V lost 6 bases, J lost 7 bases, and 6 bases stayed unmatched. The CDR3 runs to 13 residues. The CDR3: CASSLRQGVEAFF. The CDR3 bases are TGTGCCAGCAGCCTAAGACAGGGGGTTGAAGCTTTCTTT.

The chain links TRBV19 to TRBJ1-2; no clear D. The germline V gene has CDR1 LNHDA and CDR2 SQIVND (reference sequence). The V end lost 7 bases, the J end lost 2 bases, and 17 bases lay between the germline ends. CDR3 size: 15 residues. The CDR3 DNA sequence: TGTGCCAGTACTAAAGGAGGTCGTCGGAACTATGGCTACACCTTC. The encoded protein is CASTKGGRRNYGYTF.

The chain recombines TRBV29-1 with TRBJ2-5; TRBD1 agrees at 7 bases. The trim removed 3 bases at V and 1 base at J, leaving 8 bases unmatched. The CDR3 runs 15 residues. Germline V CDR1 and CDR2: SQVTM, ANQGSEA. CDR3 nucleotide sequence: TGCAGCGTTGAGGTTCGTCAGGGGGTCCAAGAGACCCAGTACTTC. Protein sequence: CSVEVRQGVQETQYF.

The chain combines TRBV6-6 with TRBJ2-7; the match to TRBD2 covers 12 bases. Germline-derived CDR1 and CDR2 are MNHNY and SVGAGI (reference sequence). CDR3 length: 12 residues. Unmatched junction bases numbered 2, after V lost 7 bases and J lost 7 bases. The CDR3 is CASTLAGGEQYF. In DNA, the CDR3 is TGTGCCAGCACCCTAGCGGGAGGGGAGCAGTACTTC.

This chain uses TRBV10-3 with TRBJ2-7; maybe TRBD1 (6 bases). The ends were cut back, 2 bases at V and 0 bases at J, with 11 bases in the middle. Germline V CDR1 and CDR2: ENHRY, SYGVKD. CDR3 length: 15 residues. The CDR3 coding sequence is TGTGCCATCAGTGAGCGGACAGCGAGCTCCTACGAGCAGTACTTC. It specifies CAISERTASSYEQYF.

The chain has TRBV14 and TRBJ2-5; D is perhaps TRBD2 (5 bases). Germline CDR1 SGHDN, CDR2 FVKESK. The ends were cut back, 5 bases at V and 4 bases at J, with 17 bases in the middle. This CDR3 region has 15 residues. The CDR3 DNA sequence: TGTGCCAGCAGCGCACGGGTATCCCGGGGAGAGACCCAGTACTTC. Encoded protein: CASSARVSRGETQYF. The full variable domain, with the rest looked up from reference TRBV14 and TRBJ2-5, is EAGVTQFPSHSVIEKGQTVTLRCDPISGHDNLYWYRRVMGKEIKFLLHFVKESKQDESGMPNNRFLAERTGGTYSTLKVQPAELEDSGVYFCASSARVSRGETQYFGPGTRLLVL.

The chain recombines TRBV4-1 with TRBJ2-6; D may correspond to TRBD1 or TRBD2 (5 bases each). The germline CDR1 and CDR2 sequences are MGHRA and YSYEKL. Trimming cost V 3 bases and J 2 bases, with 14 bases left between them. The CDR3 runs 17 residues. Here the CDR3 reads CASSHGARGAGANVLTF. The CDR3 DNA reads as TGCGCCAGCAGCCATGGTGCAAGGGGAGCTGGGGCCAACGTCCTGACTTTC.

This rearrangement joins TRBV3-1 to TRBJ1-5, with D perhaps matching TRBD1 (6 bases). The V gene's germline CDR1 is LGHDT and CDR2 YNNKEL (reference sequence). With 4 bases removed from V and 5 bases from J, the gap between germline ends came to 9 bases. CDR3 length: 13 amino acids. CDR3 nucleotide sequence: TGTGCCAGCAGCCTACAGGGATATCAGCCCCAGCATTTT. Protein product: CASSLQGYQPQHF. Drawing the rest from reference TRBV3-1 and TRBJ1-5, the complete variable domain is DTAVSQTPKYLVTQMGNDKSIKCEQNLGHDTMYWYKQDSKKFLKIMFSYNNKELIINETVPNRFSPKSPDKAHLNLHINSLELGDSAVYFCASSLQGYQPQHFGDGTRLSIL.

The CDR3 is CASSSGQGYEQYF. CDR3 sequence (DNA): TGTGCCAGCAGCTCGGGACAGGGCTACGAGCAGTACTTC. The rearrangement uses TRBV5-4 and TRBJ2-7, with 9 bases identical to TRBD1. The V gene end was trimmed by 3 bases and the J gene end by 3 bases; junction bases not matched to a gene: 1. Germline lookup yields CDR1 SGHNT and CDR2 YYREEE (reference sequence). The CDR3 has 13 residues.

This clonotype occurred once. V gene TRBV3-1 combines with J gene TRBJ2-5, with 11 bases matching TRBD2. V trimming: 4 bases; J trimming: 3 bases; junction bases outside the gene matches: 7. Germline-derived CDR1 and CDR2 are LGHDT and YNNKEL (reference sequence). The CDR3 has 16 residues. The CDR3 sequence: CASSLRLAGTKETQYF. The CDR3, as DNA: TGTGCCAGCAGCCTCCGACTAGCGGGGACGAAAGAGACCCAGTACTTC.

The chain uses TRBV5-1 and TRBJ1-1, with D unclear. CDR3 length equals 16 residues. Deletions cut 4 bases from V and 1 base from J, with 17 bases between. Per germline, CDR1 SGHRS and CDR2 YFSETQ. CDR3 loop: CASSQRYGQANTEAFF. CDR3 nucleotide sequence: TGCGCCAGCAGCCAACGATACGGGCAGGCGAACACTGAAGCTTTCTTT.

CDR3 amino acids: CASSVTGSSVSTDTQYF. DNA of the CDR3: TGTGCCAGCAGCGTTACGGGTTCTAGCGTCAGCACAGATACGCAGTATTTT. This chain joins TRBV9 and TRBJ2-3, with D possibly matching TRBD2 (6 bases). There are 17 residues in the CDR3. The germline V and J ends were trimmed by 2 bases and 0 bases, with 16 bases remaining between them. Germline CDR1 reads SGDLS; CDR2 reads YYNGEE.

The chain links TRBV12-3 or TRBV12-4 to TRBJ1-5, with 11 nucleotides matching TRBD1. There are 14 residues in the CDR3. V was pared by 6 bases and J by 6 bases, with 4 bases of the junction left unmatched. The CDR3 coding sequence is TGTGCCAGCAGGGACAGGGGGCTTGGTCAGCCCCAGCATTTT. Encoded protein: CASRDRGLGQPQHF.

The chain combines TRBV9 with TRBJ2-2; 12 nucleotides match TRBD2. CDR3 size: 17 residues. With V trimmed by 0 bases and J by 2 bases, 2 bases remained unmatched. CDR1 is SGDLS, CDR2 YYNGEE, per germline. In DNA form, the CDR3 reads TGTGCCAGCAGCGTAGGACTAGCGGGGGTAAACACCGGGGAGCTGTTTTTT. It specifies CASSVGLAGVNTGELFF.

CDR3 sequence reads: CASSSSLSYEQYF. CDR3 in DNA: TGTGCCAGCAGCTCTAGTCTATCCTACGAGCAGTACTTC. The chain employs TRBV5-4 and TRBJ2-7; no clear D. Per germline, CDR1 SGHNT and CDR2 YYREEE (reference sequence). Between the trimmed V and J ends, which lost 3 bases and 1 base, there was a span of 8 bases. The CDR3 length is 13 residues. Variable domain in full (rest from reference TRBV5-4 and TRBJ2-7): ETGVTQSPTHLIKTRGQQVTLRCSSQSGHNTVSWYQQALGQGPQFIFQYYREEENGRGNFPPRFSGLQFPNYSSELNVNALELDDSALYLCASSSSLSYEQYFGPGTRLTVT.

Of note for this clonotype: One junction end disagrees with the germline gene, perhaps due to a read error. The chain is built from TRBV7-7 and TRBJ2-1; TRBD1 is a possible D gene (8 bases). Germline assignment: CDR1 SSHAT and CDR2 FNYEAQ (reference sequence). The CDR3 runs 13 residues. CDR3 amino acids: CASSQSGDREQFF. The DNA of the CDR3 is TGTGCTAGCAGCCAGAGCGGGGACAGGGAGCAGTTCTTC.

The chain combines TRBV29-1 with TRBJ2-3, with D perhaps matching TRBD2 (7 bases). Germline V gene data show CDR1 as SQVTM and CDR2 as ANQGSEA. This CDR3 spans 15 amino acids. V dropped 1 base and J dropped 5 bases, with 16 bases sitting between them. DNA for the CDR3: TGCAGCGTTGAAGGGGGCCCGGGGGGCCAAGATACGCAGTATTTT. This codes for CSVEGGPGGQDTQYF.